This entry lists 28 T cell receptor beta chains sequenced from one sample in a study of cytotoxic CD8 clonotypes in ibrutinib-treated CLL (dated by TCRdb to about 2021). The method behind the library was the immunoSEQ multiplex PCR assay. TCRdb stores this immuneACCESS table with in-frame sequences only. Part of the clones is absent; in the studies checked, under half of the shortfall reflects unresolved V genes, and no reason is known for the rest. This sample holds a few hundred thousand clones; around four fifths were observed only once. The ten largest clones take up roughly 6.3% of the sample. Specimen: PBMCs, collected before ibrutinib treatment. All receptors derive from a human donor with chronic lymphocytic leukemia.

This clone is a singleton in its sample. The V gene is TRBV27, the J gene TRBJ2-7, with 12 positions matching TRBD2. The CDR3 contains 17 residues. V gave up 5 bases and J gave up 4 bases; unmatched junction bases: 12. The germline CDR1 and CDR2 sequences are MNHEY and SMNVEV (reference sequence). This CDR3 reads CASSRIYVTSGGYEQYF. The CDR3 coding sequence is TGTGCCAGCAGTCGCATATACGTCACTAGCGGGGGGTACGAGCAGTACTTC.

The V call is TRBV5-4, the J call TRBJ2-7, with D possibly TRBD1 on 6 matching bases. There are 14 residues in the CDR3. Trimming left V 2 bases short and J 7 bases short, with 16 bases between. In germline, CDR1 is SGHNT, CDR2 YYREEE (reference sequence). The CDR3, as DNA: TGTGCCAGCAGCTTTCAGGGGTCCTTTGGGGAGCAGTACTTC. This gives the protein CASSFQGSFGEQYF.

The V gene is TRBV27, the J gene TRBJ2-3; D is possibly TRBD1 or TRBD2 (5 bases each). With 6 bases removed from V and 0 bases from J, the gap between germline ends came to 13 bases. The CDR3 totals 15 residues. Germline values: CDR1 MNHEY, CDR2 SMNVEV (reference sequence). The CDR3 loop reads CASSHGATSTDTQYF. CDR3 in DNA: TGTGCCAGCAGCCACGGGGCCACCAGCACAGATACGCAGTATTTT.

The V gene is TRBV7-8, the J gene TRBJ2-7, with TRBD2 identical over 8 bases. This CDR3 comprises 15 residues. Germline V CDR1 and CDR2: SGHVS, FQNEAQ. After removal of 5 bases from V and 3 bases from J, the junction contained 9 bases not matched to a gene. The CDR3 loop reads CASSARLANYYEQYF. In DNA, the CDR3 is TGTGCCAGCAGCGCGAGACTAGCGAACTACTACGAGCAGTACTTC.

CDR3 residues: CASSLTRGGYTF. The CDR3 DNA is TGTGCCAGCAGCTTAACTCGGGGCGGCTACACCTTC. V usage is TRBV7-2 and J usage is TRBJ1-2, with D possibly matching TRBD1 (5 bases). V was shortened by 2 bases and J by 8 bases, with 9 bases between the two germline ends. Germline V gene lookup returns CDR1 SGHTA and CDR2 FQGNSA. This CDR3 is 12 amino acids long.

The V and J genes are TRBV5-1 and TRBJ1-4; 9 positions agree with TRBD1. This CDR3 spans 14 amino acids. Germline-derived CDR1 and CDR2 are SGHRS and YFSETQ. V shed 4 bases and J 6 bases; nucleotides not matched to a gene: 4. As DNA, the CDR3 is TGCGCCAGCAGCATTAGGGACAGGGATGAAAAACTGTTTTTT. Encoded protein: CASSIRDRDEKLFF. Full variable domain (outside the CDR3, taken from reference TRBV5-1 and TRBJ1-4): KAGVTQTPRYLIKTRGQQVTLSCSPISGHRSVSWYQQTPGQGLQFLFEYFSETQRNKGNFPGRFSGRQFSNSRSEMNVSTLELGDSALYLCASSIRDRDEKLFFGSGTQLSVL.

This clone was seen once. The V call is TRBV19, the J call TRBJ1-5; D gene ambiguous. The CDR3 has 12 amino acids. The V gene's germline CDR1 is LNHDA and CDR2 SQIVND (reference sequence). Trimming left V 6 bases short and J 5 bases short, with 8 bases between. CDR3 loop: CASSQFDQPQHF. The DNA for the CDR3 is TGTGCCAGTAGCCAATTCGATCAGCCCCAGCATTTT.

The chain is built from TRBV11-2 and TRBJ2-4, with TRBD1 as a possible D gene (5 bases). Trimming removed 2 bases from V and 13 bases from J, with 9 bases in between. This CDR3 region has 11 residues. CDR1 SGHAT and CDR2 FQNNGV come from the germline V gene. The CDR3 bases are TGTGCCAGCAGCTTAAGCAGGGAACAGTACTTC. Translated, it gives CASSLSREQYF.

This clone came up a few times. The rearrangement links TRBV7-8 to TRBJ1-1; no clear D. CDR3 length: 13 amino acids. Trimming left V 8 bases short and J 2 bases short, with 12 bases between. In germline, CDR1 is SGHVS, CDR2 FQNEAQ. In DNA, the CDR3 is TGTGCCAGCTCGTCGTCGTCCAACACTGAAGCTTTCTTT. Protein: CASSSSSNTEAFF.

The chain couples TRBV29-1 to TRBJ2-1, with TRBD2 matching 7 bases. The CDR3 runs to 15 residues. With V trimmed by 1 base and J by 3 bases, 6 bases remained unmatched. Germline CDR1 SQVTM, CDR2 ANQGSEA. The CDR3 DNA is TGCAGCGTTGAAGGCCCCGGCGGGAGCTACAATGAGCAGTTCTTC. Its translation: CSVEGPGGSYNEQFF.

To note about this clone: The same CDR3 can be traced to other DNA sequences in this sample. The V call is TRBV9, the J call TRBJ1-3; D unclear. Per the germline V gene, CDR1 is SGDLS and CDR2 is YYNGEE. CDR3 size: 10 residues. With 3 bases removed from V and 7 bases from J, the gap between germline ends came to 2 bases. The DNA of the CDR3 is TGTGCCAGCAGCGGGAACACCATATATTTT. It is translated as CASSGNTIYF.

This sequence joins TRBV11-3 and TRBJ2-5; D call uncertain. The CDR3 extends over 15 amino acids. CDR1 SGHNT and CDR2 YENEEA come from the germline V gene. Trimming removed 5 bases at V and 2 bases at J, with 15 bases between. CDR3 sequence: CASSDPPLRQETQYF. CDR3 DNA sequence: TGTGCCAGCAGCGACCCGCCATTACGGCAAGAGACCCAGTACTTC. Full variable domain (remainder filled in from reference TRBV11-3 and TRBJ2-5): EAGVVQSPRYKIIEKKQPVAFWCNPISGHNTLYWYLQNLGQGPELLIRYENEEAVDDSQLPKDRFSAERLKGVDSTLKIQPAELGDSAVYLCASSDPPLRQETQYFGPGTRLLVL.

The chain joins TRBV5-6 to TRBJ2-6, with TRBD1 identical over 7 bases. V trimming: 6 bases; J trimming: 1 base; junction bases outside the gene matches: 10. The CDR3 is 17 amino acids. The germline V gene encodes CDR1 SGHDT and CDR2 YYEEEE. CDR3 protein: CASTPQGWLSGANVLTF. The CDR3 DNA follows: TGTGCCAGCACCCCACAGGGGTGGCTATCTGGGGCCAACGTCCTGACTTTC. The variable domain in full, with the rest retrieved from reference TRBV5-6 and TRBJ2-6, is DAGVTQSPTHLIKTRGQQVTLRCSPKSGHDTVSWYQQALGQGPQFIFQYYEEEERQRGNFPDRFSGHQFPNYSSELNVNALLLGDSALYLCASTPQGWLSGANVLTFGAGSRLTVL.

The CDR3 here is CASSDKQRGPYNEQFF. The DNA for the CDR3 is TGCGCCAGCAGCGACAAACAGAGGGGCCCCTACAATGAGCAGTTCTTC. This chain uses TRBV5-1 with TRBJ2-1, with D perhaps given as TRBD1 or TRBD2 (5 bases each). The CDR3 totals 16 residues. The germline V gene has CDR1 SGHRS and CDR2 YFSETQ. Trimming cost V 4 bases and J 2 bases, with 16 bases left between them.

Written as DNA, the CDR3 is TGCAGCGTTATTTACGTGGACACTGAAGCTTTCTTT. As protein: CSVIYVDTEAFF. V is TRBV29-1 and J is TRBJ1-1; D not resolved. Trimming stripped 5 bases from V and 3 bases from J, with 10 bases between. CDR3 length equals 12 residues. Germline V CDR1 and CDR2: SQVTM, ANQGSEA.

The chain is built from TRBV6-5 and TRBJ2-1; D remains ambiguous. Germline V gives CDR1 MNHEY, CDR2 SVGAGI. The ends were cut back, 5 bases at V and 8 bases at J, with 16 bases in the middle. The CDR3 is made up of 14 amino acids. The DNA of the CDR3 is TGTGCCAGCAGTGAAGTGACATGGTGGGATGAGCAGTTCTTC. Amino acid sequence: CASSEVTWWDEQFF.

Concerning this clone itself: Other DNA sequences of this sample code for an identical CDR3. The chain has TRBV20-1 and TRBJ1-2; the D is unclear. The CDR3 has 11 amino acids. From germline, CDR1 is DFQATT and CDR2 SNEGSKA (reference sequence). Trimming shortened V by 3 bases and J by 0 bases, and 2 bases separated the two germline ends. The CDR3 reads CSASPNYGYTF. The CDR3 DNA reads as TGCAGTGCTAGCCCTAACTATGGCTACACCTTC.

V usage is TRBV19 and J usage is TRBJ2-2, with a possible D match to TRBD2 (5 bases). V was trimmed by 7 bases and J by 0 bases, leaving 12 bases between them. Germline CDR1 reads LNHDA; CDR2 reads SQIVND (reference sequence). The CDR3 consists of 15 residues. This chain's CDR3 is CASKIGSANTGELFF. The CDR3 DNA is TGTGCCAGTAAAATCGGTAGCGCGAACACCGGGGAGCTGTTTTTT.

V usage is TRBV18 and J usage is TRBJ1-1; D is unclear. Trimming removed 4 bases from V and 5 bases from J, with 14 bases in between. Germline CDR1 is KGHSH and CDR2 is LQKENI. The CDR3 runs to 14 residues. CDR3 in DNA: TGTGCCAGCTCACTTCGGGGAGGGCAAACTGAAGCTTTCTTT. Protein: CASSLRGGQTEAFF.

This clone has a single count. V is TRBV7-2 and J is TRBJ1-2; D may be TRBD1 (6 bases). Trimming cost V 3 bases and J 3 bases, with 14 bases left between them. The germline V gene encodes CDR1 SGHTA and CDR2 FQGNSA. The CDR3 loop spans 15 amino acids. CDR3 loop: CASSLDSSLYYGYTF. The CDR3 DNA sequence: TGTGCCAGCAGCTTGGACAGCAGTTTATACTATGGCTACACCTTC.

The V call is TRBV19, the J call TRBJ2-2; no definite D call. V lost 6 bases and J lost 2, with 10 bases in between. CDR3 size: 14 residues. The germline V gene encodes CDR1 LNHDA and CDR2 SQIVND (reference sequence). This chain's CDR3 is CASRLWSNTGELFF. DNA for the CDR3: TGTGCCAGTAGACTGTGGAGTAACACCGGGGAGCTGTTTTTT.

This clone was recorded only once. The chain links TRBV29-1 to TRBJ2-7, with TRBD1 identical over 10 bases. The CDR3 consists of 15 residues. Looked up from germline, CDR1 is SQVTM and CDR2 is ANQGSEA. The V segment lost 1 base and the J segment 4 bases; nucleotides outside the gene matches: 7. CDR3 in DNA: TGCAGCGTTGAAGGACGACAGGGGGCTCTATACGAGCAGTACTTC. As protein: CSVEGRQGALYEQYF.

This chain joins TRBV7-2 and TRBJ1-5, with TRBD1 identical over 8 bases. The CDR3 totals 14 residues. CDR1 and CDR2 (germline): SGHTA, FQGNSA. V lost 3 bases to trimming and J lost 4 bases; unmatched junction nucleotides: 2. The CDR3 protein is CASSFNRGNQPQHF. Here the CDR3 DNA reads TGTGCCAGCAGCTTCAACAGGGGGAATCAGCCCCAGCATTTT.

The sample holds a few counts of this clone. As DNA, the CDR3 is TGTGCCAGCAGCTTCGGGACTAGCGGAGACAATGAGCAGTTCTTC. Translation gives CASSFGTSGDNEQFF. The chain combines TRBV5-4 with TRBJ2-1; 11 bases are a match to TRBD2. The germline V gene has CDR1 SGHNT and CDR2 YYREEE (reference sequence). The CDR3 covers 15 residues. The V segment lost 2 bases and the J segment 5 bases; nucleotides outside the gene matches: 3. The full variable domain, rest sourced from reference TRBV5-4 and TRBJ2-1, is ETGVTQSPTHLIKTRGQQVTLRCSSQSGHNTVSWYQQALGQGPQFIFQYYREEENGRGNFPPRFSGLQFPNYSSELNVNALELDDSALYLCASSFGTSGDNEQFFGPGTRLTVL.

The chain joins TRBV4-3 to TRBJ2-7; perhaps TRBD2 as D (6 bases). This CDR3 is 17 amino acids long. The ends were cut back, 0 bases at V and 0 bases at J, with 15 bases in the middle. Germline CDR1 reads LGHNA; CDR2 reads YSLEER. The DNA for the CDR3 is TGCGCCAGCAGCCAAGAATCTCGCGGGATAGTCTCCTACGAGCAGTACTTC. Protein product: CASSQESRGIVSYEQYF.

This chain connects TRBV27 to TRBJ2-1, with D tentatively TRBD1 (6 bases). This CDR3 has 13 residues. Germline assignment: CDR1 MNHEY and CDR2 SMNVEV (reference sequence). Deletions cut 6 bases from V and 6 bases from J, with 12 bases between. The CDR3 sequence is CASSRGTANEQFF. For the CDR3, the DNA is TGTGCCAGCAGCAGGGGAACGGCCAATGAGCAGTTCTTC.

This clone was detected once. The chain employs TRBV25-1 and TRBJ2-3; TRBD2 matches 9 bases. The germline V gene has CDR1 MGHDK and CDR2 SYGVNS. The CDR3 covers 17 residues. Losses at the gene ends were 5 bases for V and 4 bases for J; bases not matched to a gene: 13. The CDR3 nucleotides are TGTGCCAGCAGTCCAACCCTCCTAGCGGGGTCGGCAGATACGCAGTATTTT. This gives the protein CASSPTLLAGSADTQYF.

The chain links TRBV6-6 to TRBJ1-2; no clear D. Germline CDR1 and CDR2: MNHNY and SVGAGI (reference sequence). This CDR3 has 13 amino acids. V lost 6 bases to trimming and J lost 4 bases, with 12 bases between them. The CDR3 nucleotides are TGTGCCAGCAGCCAGACACCCGTCTATGGCTACACCTTC. It specifies CASSQTPVYGYTF.